Listed here are 11 T cell receptor beta chains from one sample, sequenced in a study of T cells in women clearing cervical HPV infection. Libraries were prepared by immunoSEQ multiplex PCR; TCRdb keeps only in-frame clonotypes and omits some of them. The specimen's table records some 33,000 clones. Sequenced sample: blood buffy coat. Receptor source: a woman between 18 and 70 years old with a cervical HPV16 infection that either progressed to CIN3+ or cleared (not recorded which).

As for this clone: The observed sequence ends 3 residues before the CDR3 terminus, with the missing tail filled in from the germline J gene. The genes are TRBV29-1 and TRBJ2-1; 7 nucleotides match TRBD1. Losses at the gene ends were 4 bases for V and 2 bases for J; bases not matched to a gene: 5. The length of the CDR3 is 14 residues. The germline CDR1 and CDR2 sequences are SQVTM and ANQGSEA. The sequenced part of the CDR3 DNA is TGCAGCGTTGCCCCAGGACAGGCCTACAATGAG. It specifies CSVAPGQAYNE. The whole CDR3 sequence reads CSVAPGQAYNEQFF.

Of note for this clone: The CDR3 extends 3 residues past the end of the read, so its final part is completed from the germline J gene. The chain has TRBV4-1 and TRBJ1-2, with a weak D call TRBD1 (6 bases). The CDR3 spans 15 residues. V was clipped by 1 base and J by 6 bases, with 15 bases between them. CDR1 and CDR2 from the germline V gene are MGHRA and YSYEKL. Here the CDR3 reads CASSQVEQGRNGYTF. The sequenced part of the CDR3 DNA is TGCGCCAGCAGCCAAGTGGAACAGGGACGGAATGGC.

Concerning this clone: The read comes to an end 3 residues before the CDR3 does, leaving the germline J gene to fill in the end. The chain couples TRBV7-9 to TRBJ2-1, with D possibly TRBD1 on 5 matching bases. V lost 6 bases, J lost 4 bases, and 13 bases lay in between. CDR1 is SEHNR and CDR2 is FQNEAQ in the germline V gene (reference sequence). The CDR3 spans 14 residues. CDR3 sequence reads: CASRPSTEYNEQFF. CDR3 DNA (partial): TGTGCCAGCAGACCGTCGACAGAGTACAATGAG. The whole variable domain, filled in from reference TRBV7-9 and TRBJ2-1, reads DTGVSQNPRHKITKRGQNVTFRCDPISEHNRLYWYRQTLGQGPEFLTYFQNEAQLEKSRLLSDRFSAERPKGSFSTLEIQRTEQGDSAMYLCASRPSTEYNEQFFGPGTRLTVL.

The CDR3 bases that were read are TGTGCCAGCAGTTTAATCTACCGGGACAGGGTTTTTGAGCCC. It codes for CASSLIYRDRVFEP. The CDR3 reads in full as CASSLIYRDRVFEPQHF. The chain recombines TRBV28 with TRBJ1-5, with 9 bases lining up with TRBD1. The read is 3 residues too short to cover the CDR3 end, so that end is filled in from the germline J gene. Losses at the gene ends were 2 bases for V and 8 bases for J; bases not matched to a gene: 13. The CDR3 covers 17 residues. Germline assignment: CDR1 MDHEN and CDR2 SYDVKM.

With regard to this clone: The read ends 3 residues early relative to the CDR3; the germline J gene fills the gap. The chain employs TRBV20-1 and TRBJ1-1, with D possibly matching TRBD1 (5 bases). Germline CDR1 and CDR2: DFQATT and SNEGSKA (reference sequence). Trimming took off 3 bases at V and 5 bases at J, with 13 bases between the two ends. The CDR3 totals 13 residues. The CDR3 region is CSARISGKTEAFF. The covered CDR3 bases are TGCAGTGCTAGGATATCAGGGAAAACTGAA.

In regard to this clone: The read halts 3 residues ahead of the CDR3 end, with the missing end drawn from the germline J gene. The genes are TRBV7-9 and TRBJ2-7; D is unresolved. CDR1 is SEHNR, CDR2 FQNEAQ, per germline (reference sequence). V was cut by 5 bases and J by 1 base, with 12 bases left in between. This CDR3 has 14 amino acids. The CDR3 reads CASSRSDTSYEQYF. The sequenced CDR3 bases are TGTGCCAGCAGCCGCTCAGATACGTCCTACGAG.

As concerns this clone: The read ends 3 residues before the CDR3 terminus; that terminus is restored from the germline J gene. The chain recombines TRBV7-9 with TRBJ2-1; no reliable D call. Germline CDR1 SEHNR, CDR2 FQNEAQ (reference sequence). V was cut by 5 bases and J by 2 bases, with 7 bases left in between. The CDR3 covers 13 residues. The CDR3 bases that were read are TGTGCCAGCAGCCCGCTAGCCTACAATGAG. It translates to CASSPLAYNE. The complete CDR3 reads CASSPLAYNEQFF.

The covered CDR3 bases are TGTGCCAGCAGTTTGGGGACAGGGCATGGC. Translation: CASSLGTGHG. The entire CDR3 is CASSLGTGHGYTF. V and J are TRBV28 and TRBJ1-2; 9 nucleotides agree with TRBD1. The missing CDR3 end, 3 residues past where the read stops, is filled in from the germline J gene. The CDR3 spans 13 residues. CDR1 and CDR2 from the germline V gene are MDHEN and SYDVKM. The V and J ends lost 3 bases and 6 bases, in that order; junction bases with no gene match: 2.

CDR3 DNA (partial): TGTGCCAGCAGCAGCAGGGGCCAAGAGACC. This encodes CASSSRGQET. The full-length CDR3 reads as CASSSRGQETQYF. This chain connects TRBV7-9 to TRBJ2-5, with D possibly matching TRBD1 (6 bases). The read gets to within 3 residues of the CDR3 end, and the germline J gene fills in the rest. CDR3 length equals 13 residues. Trimming removed 5 bases at V and 1 base at J, with 8 bases between. Germline assignment: CDR1 SEHNR and CDR2 FQNEAQ (reference sequence). Complete variable domain (other parts from reference TRBV7-9 and TRBJ2-5): DTGVSQNPRHKITKRGQNVTFRCDPISEHNRLYWYRQTLGQGPEFLTYFQNEAQLEKSRLLSDRFSAERPKGSFSTLEIQRTEQGDSAMYLCASSSRGQETQYFGPGTRLLVL.

CDR3: CASSPLAEVETQYF. CDR3 DNA (partial): TGTGCCAGCAGCCCACTAGCGGAAGTGGAGACC. V usage is TRBV11-1 and J usage is TRBJ2-5, with TRBD2 matching over 8 bases. Read data end 3 residues before the CDR3 end; the end is taken from the germline J gene. The germline CDR1 and CDR2 sequences are SGHAT and FQDESV (reference sequence). This CDR3 has 14 amino acids. V trimming: 5 bases; J trimming: 5 bases; junction bases outside the gene matches: 7.

A note on this clone: The DNA ends 3 residues before the CDR3 does, and the rest of the CDR3 is filled in from the germline J gene. This rearrangement joins TRBV19 to TRBJ2-7, with TRBD1 as a possible D gene (6 bases). CDR1 is LNHDA, CDR2 SQIVND, per germline (reference sequence). Trimming removed 4 bases from V and 4 bases from J, with 17 bases in between. CDR3 length: 15 amino acids. The CDR3 bases that were read are TGTGCCAGTAGTACCCAGGCGGTCAGGGGTTACGAG. Residues: CASSTQAVRGYE. The entire CDR3 is CASSTQAVRGYEQYF.